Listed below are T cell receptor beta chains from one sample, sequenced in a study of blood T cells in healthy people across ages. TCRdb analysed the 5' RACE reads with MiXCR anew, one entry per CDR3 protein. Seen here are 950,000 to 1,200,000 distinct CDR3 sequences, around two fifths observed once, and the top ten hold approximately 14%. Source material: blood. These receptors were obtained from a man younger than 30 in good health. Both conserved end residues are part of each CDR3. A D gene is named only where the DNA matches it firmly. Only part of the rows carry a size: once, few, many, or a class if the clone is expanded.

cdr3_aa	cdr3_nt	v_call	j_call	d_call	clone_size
CASSQVPSGTKNIQYF	TGCGCCAGCAGCCAAGTGCCTAGCGGGACCAAAAACATTCAGTACTTC	TRBV4-1	TRBJ2-4	TRBD2	many
CASSQEGTGYEQYF	TGCGCCAGCAGCCAAGAGGGGACAGGCTACGAGCAGTACTTC	TRBV4-3	TRBJ2-7	TRBD1	once
CAISDPTGRETLGYTF	TGTGCCATCAGCGACCCGACAGGACGGGAGACCTTGGGCTACACCTTC	TRBV10-3	TRBJ1-2	-	-
CASSQDLNSRGDEQYF	TGCGCCAGCAGCCAAGATCTTAATAGCCGGGGAGATGAGCAGTACTTC	TRBV4-1	TRBJ2-5	-	-
CASSYRGLAGGPRNEQFF	TGTGCCAGCAGTTACCGTGGGCTAGCGGGGGGGCCGAGGAATGAGCAGTTCTTC	TRBV6-5	TRBJ2-1	TRBD2	-
CASSYYRQIANYGYTF	TGTGCCAGCAGTTACTATCGACAGATAGCTAACTATGGCTACACCTTC	TRBV6-5	TRBJ1-2	-	few
CSVGGGYNQPQHF	TGCAGCGTTGGGGGCGGATACAATCAGCCCCAGCATTTT	TRBV29-1	TRBJ1-5	-	-
CASSFTRGPDRQYF	TGTGCCAGCAGCTTCACCAGGGGGCCGGATAGGCAGTATTTT	TRBV5-5	TRBJ2-3	TRBD1	-
CSALQGAEYGYTF	TGCAGTGCTCTACAGGGGGCGGAGTATGGCTACACCTTC	TRBV20-1	TRBJ1-2	TRBD1	few
CASSLLGGSGNTIYF	TGTGCCAGCAGTCTCCTTGGTGGGTCTGGAAACACCATATATTTT	TRBV12-3/TRBV12-4	TRBJ1-3	-	-
CASSLPNRALYGYTF	TGTGCCAGCAGCTTACCCAACAGGGCTCTTTATGGCTACACCTTC	TRBV7-9	TRBJ1-2	-	-
CASSQESDRVTKQYF	TGCGCCAGCAGCCAGGAGTCAGACAGGGTAACGAAGCAGTACTTC	TRBV4-3	TRBJ2-7	TRBD1	few
CASSSEGLLGYEQFF	TGTGCCAGCAGCTCCGAGGGCCTACTAGGCTATGAGCAGTTCTTC	TRBV7-9	TRBJ2-1	-	-
CAISAGGEIDTQYF	TGTGCCATCTCGGCAGGGGGCGAAATAGATACGCAGTATTTT	TRBV10-3	TRBJ2-3	TRBD1	-
CSASRDRNGYTF	TGCAGTGCTTCCCGGGACAGGAATGGCTACACCTTC	TRBV20-1	TRBJ1-2	TRBD1	many